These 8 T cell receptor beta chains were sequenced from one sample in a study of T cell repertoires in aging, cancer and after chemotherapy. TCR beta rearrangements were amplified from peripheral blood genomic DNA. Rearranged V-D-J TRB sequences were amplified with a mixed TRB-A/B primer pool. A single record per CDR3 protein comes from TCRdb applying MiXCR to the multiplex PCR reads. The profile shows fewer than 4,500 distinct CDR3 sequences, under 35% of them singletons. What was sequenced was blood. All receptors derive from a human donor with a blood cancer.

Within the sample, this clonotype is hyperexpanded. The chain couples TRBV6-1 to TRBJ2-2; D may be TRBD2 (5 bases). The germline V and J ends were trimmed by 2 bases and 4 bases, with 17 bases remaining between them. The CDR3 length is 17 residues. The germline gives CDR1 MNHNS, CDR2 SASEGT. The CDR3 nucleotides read TGTGCCAGCAGTGAATGGGTAGCGAGAGGAGCCACCGGGGAGCTGTTTTTT. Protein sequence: CASSEWVARGATGELFF.

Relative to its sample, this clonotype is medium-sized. CDR3 DNA: TGTGCCAGCAGCTGGGTCGGGAGGGAGACCCAGTACTTC. Its translation: CASSWVGRETQYF. The chain is built from TRBV5-5 and TRBJ2-5; 7 bases are shared with TRBD2. This CDR3 has 13 residues. CDR1 is SGHKS and CDR2 is YYEKEE in the germline V gene (reference sequence). The J segment lost 5 bases and the V segment lost 3 bases, leaving 4 bases of the junction unmatched.

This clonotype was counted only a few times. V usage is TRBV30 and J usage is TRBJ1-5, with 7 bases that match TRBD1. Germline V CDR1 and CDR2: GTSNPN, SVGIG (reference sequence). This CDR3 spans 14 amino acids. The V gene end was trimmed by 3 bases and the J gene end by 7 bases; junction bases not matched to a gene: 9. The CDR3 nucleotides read TGTGCCTGGAGCCATGGACAGGCGGGGCAGCCCCAGCATTTT. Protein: CAWSHGQAGQPQHF.

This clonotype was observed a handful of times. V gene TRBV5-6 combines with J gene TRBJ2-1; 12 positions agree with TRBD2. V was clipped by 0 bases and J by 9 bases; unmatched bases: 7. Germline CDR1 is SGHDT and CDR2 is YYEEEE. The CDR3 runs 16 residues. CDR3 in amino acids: CASSLGWASGRVEQFF. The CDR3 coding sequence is TGTGCCAGCAGCTTGGGGTGGGCTAGCGGGAGGGTTGAGCAGTTCTTC. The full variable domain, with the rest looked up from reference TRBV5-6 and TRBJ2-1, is DAGVTQSPTHLIKTRGQQVTLRCSPKSGHDTVSWYQQALGQGPQFIFQYYEEEERQRGNFPDRFSGHQFPNYSSELNVNALLLGDSALYLCASSLGWASGRVEQFFGPGTRLTVL.

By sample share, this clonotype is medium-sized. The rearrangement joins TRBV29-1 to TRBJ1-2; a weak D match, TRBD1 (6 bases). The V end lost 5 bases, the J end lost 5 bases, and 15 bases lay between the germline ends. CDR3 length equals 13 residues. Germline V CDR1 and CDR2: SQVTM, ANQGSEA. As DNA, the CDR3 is TGCAGCGTTCCGGACAGTTACACGTATGGCTACACCTTC. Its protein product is CSVPDSYTYGYTF.

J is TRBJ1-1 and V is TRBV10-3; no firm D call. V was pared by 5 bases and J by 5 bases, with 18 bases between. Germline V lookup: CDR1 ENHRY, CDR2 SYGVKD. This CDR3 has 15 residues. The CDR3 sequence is CAISYSIGPSTEAFF. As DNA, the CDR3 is TGTGCCATCAGTTACTCGATTGGTCCTAGTACTGAAGCTTTCTTT.

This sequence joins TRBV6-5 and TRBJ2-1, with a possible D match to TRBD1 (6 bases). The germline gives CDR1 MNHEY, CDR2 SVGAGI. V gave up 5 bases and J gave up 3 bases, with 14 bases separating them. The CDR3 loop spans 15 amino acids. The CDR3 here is CASSEVGQSYNEQFF. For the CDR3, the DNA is TGTGCCAGCAGTGAAGTAGGACAGAGCTACAATGAGCAGTTCTTC.

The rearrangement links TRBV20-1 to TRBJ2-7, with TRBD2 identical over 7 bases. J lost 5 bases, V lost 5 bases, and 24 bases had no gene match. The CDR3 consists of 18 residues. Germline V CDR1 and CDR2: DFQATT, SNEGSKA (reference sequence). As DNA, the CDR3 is TGCAGTGCTGGCATAAGGCGGGAGCGTGGGATCTATCTTAACGAGCAGTACTTC. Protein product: CSAGIRRERGIYLNEQYF.